This entry lists 30 T cell receptor beta chains sequenced from one sample in a study of T cells in Graves' hyperthyroidism and ophthalmopathy. Researchers amplified the TCR beta CDR3 regions from RNA transcripts. First-round RT-PCR with HTBI primers amplified the TCR CDR3 region. TCRdb processed the multiplex PCR reads anew with MiXCR; each CDR3 protein has one entry. The sample gives about 640,000 distinct CDR3 sequences, less than 25% of which show up once; 34% is in the top ten. The sequencing sample was made of blood. The receptors were gathered from a man between 25 and 39 years old with Graves' ophthalmopathy.

This chain joins TRBV7-9 and TRBJ1-5; TRBD1 might be the D (6 bases). CDR3 length: 12 amino acids. Germline V CDR1 and CDR2: SEHNR, FQNEAQ (reference sequence). Between the trimmed V and J ends, which lost 5 bases and 7 bases, there was a span of 9 bases. CDR3 coding DNA: TGTGCCAGCAGCCCAGGGGCGCAGCCCCAGCATTTT. Translation: CASSPGAQPQHF.

The V and J genes are TRBV29-1 and TRBJ2-2; D is uncertain. Germline assignment: CDR1 SQVTM and CDR2 ANQGSEA. Trimming left V 5 bases short and J 5 bases short, with 3 bases between. This CDR3 spans 10 amino acids. CDR3 loop: CSVRTGELFF. The CDR3 DNA is TGCAGCGTTCGAACCGGGGAGCTGTTTTTT.

The V call is TRBV5-1, the J call TRBJ2-3, with D tentatively TRBD2 (5 bases). CDR1 is SGHRS, CDR2 YFSETQ, per germline. V was trimmed by 3 bases and J by 3 bases, leaving 11 bases between them. This CDR3 has 14 residues. The chain's CDR3 is CASSYGLETDTQYF. CDR3 in DNA: TGCGCCAGCAGCTACGGACTTGAGACAGATACGCAGTATTTT. The variable domain in full, with the rest retrieved from reference TRBV5-1 and TRBJ2-3, is KAGVTQTPRYLIKTRGQQVTLSCSPISGHRSVSWYQQTPGQGLQFLFEYFSETQRNKGNFPGRFSGRQFSNSRSEMNVSTLELGDSALYLCASSYGLETDTQYFGPGTRLTVL.

The rearrangement links TRBV19 to TRBJ1-2; 7 bases line up with TRBD1. V shed 4 bases and J 4 bases; nucleotides not matched to a gene: 12. Germline V gives CDR1 LNHDA, CDR2 SQIVND (reference sequence). The CDR3 runs 16 residues. The CDR3: CASSSLTGTVGYGYTF. CDR3 coding DNA: TGTGCCAGTAGTAGCCTTACCGGGACAGTGGGCTATGGCTACACCTTC.

This chain connects TRBV6-2 or TRBV6-3 to TRBJ2-2, with a tentative D call TRBD1 (5 bases). The germline V gene encodes CDR1 MNHEY and CDR2 SVGEGT. Trimming cost V 8 bases and J 5 bases, with 21 bases left between them. The CDR3 has 16 amino acids. The CDR3 reads CASGQGQGVGTGELFF. As DNA, the CDR3 is TGTGCCAGCGGGCAGGGTCAAGGAGTGGGTACCGGGGAGCTGTTTTTT.

This sequence joins TRBV28 and TRBJ2-7, with 14 nucleotides matching TRBD2. Germline V lookup: CDR1 MDHEN, CDR2 SYDVKM. The CDR3 runs 13 residues. V dropped 10 bases and J dropped 5; count of bases not matched to a gene: 4. In DNA, the CDR3 is TGTGCCATCGGGACTAGCGGGAGAAACGAGCAGTACTTC. It is translated as CAIGTSGRNEQYF.

The rearrangement links TRBV7-2 to TRBJ1-5; 10 bases agree with TRBD1. J was trimmed by 6 bases and V by 5 bases; bases with no gene match: 7. This CDR3 is 15 amino acids long. Germline lookup yields CDR1 SGHTA and CDR2 FQGNSA. The CDR3 DNA is TGTGCCAGCAGCGCGGCCGGGACAGGGGTTCAGCCCCAGCATTTT. It yields the protein CASSAAGTGVQPQHF. Full variable domain (rest looked up from reference TRBV7-2 and TRBJ1-5): GAGVSQSPSNKVTEKGKDVELRCDPISGHTALYWYRQSLGQGLEFLIYFQGNSAPDKSGLPSDRFSAERTGGSVSTLTIQRTQQEDSAVYLCASSAAGTGVQPQHFGDGTRLSIL.

The sample holds many counts of this clonotype. The gene calls are TRBV24-1 and TRBJ2-3; 9 bases fit TRBD1. CDR3 length: 16 residues. Trimming took 4 bases from V and 6 from J; bases not matched to a gene: 10. The V gene's germline CDR1 is KGHDR and CDR2 SFDVKD. The DNA of the CDR3 is TGTGCCACCAGTGAGGCCGGGACAGGGTTTCGGGATACGCAGTATTTT. It codes for CATSEAGTGFRDTQYF.

This clonotype was detected a few times. This chain links TRBV14 with TRBJ2-2, with 9 bases fitting TRBD1. J lost 4 bases, V lost 3 bases, and 12 bases had no gene match. CDR1 is SGHDN and CDR2 is FVKESK in the germline V gene. This CDR3 has 18 amino acids. CDR3 nucleotide sequence: TGTGCCAGCAGCCAGCTCGCGGGACAGGGTAGAAGCACCGGGGAGCTGTTTTTT. Its protein product is CASSQLAGQGRSTGELFF.

This clonotype was found a few times. V gene TRBV6-2 or TRBV6-3 combines with J gene TRBJ2-7; 7 bases are shared with TRBD2. The CDR3 extends over 13 amino acids. Trimming at V came to 5 bases and at J to 3 bases, leaving 4 bases not matched to a gene. Germline CDR1 MNHEY, CDR2 SVGEGT. CDR3 DNA: TGTGCCAGCAGTGCGGGAGCAGGCTACGAGCAGTACTTC. Amino acid sequence: CASSAGAGYEQYF.

J is TRBJ2-5 and V is TRBV6-1, with D perhaps matching TRBD2 (5 bases). This CDR3 spans 14 amino acids. The germline gives CDR1 MNHNS, CDR2 SASEGT. V was pared by 5 bases and J by 3 bases, with 13 bases between. CDR3 protein: CASSSPGKEETQYF. CDR3 in DNA: TGTGCCAGCAGTTCCCCGGGAAAAGAAGAGACCCAGTACTTC.

This chain joins TRBV29-1 and TRBJ2-3; no clear D gene. CDR1 and CDR2 from the germline V gene are SQVTM and ANQGSEA. This CDR3 spans 13 amino acids. Trimming shortened V by 0 bases and J by 4 bases, and 8 bases separated the two germline ends. The CDR3 DNA is TGCAGCGTTGAAGAGGGTGATTCAGATACGCAGTATTTT. Its protein product is CSVEEGDSDTQYF.

This clonotype appeared a few times. The chain recombines TRBV7-3 with TRBJ2-5; 7 bases match TRBD1. The J segment lost 3 bases and the V segment lost 4 bases, leaving 2 bases of the junction unmatched. Germline V gene lookup returns CDR1 SGHTA and CDR2 FQGTGA. The length of the CDR3 is 13 residues. The CDR3 coding sequence is TGTGCCAGCAGCTACGACAGGGAAGAGACCCAGTACTTC. Translated, it gives CASSYDREETQYF.

For the CDR3, the DNA is TGTGCCAGCAGTGAATTGAGGGGGACTTACAATGAGCAGTTCTTC. It specifies CASSELRGTYNEQFF. The V call is TRBV25-1, the J call TRBJ2-1; D tentatively fits TRBD1 or TRBD2 (6 bases each). The V end lost 1 base, the J end lost 4 bases, and 11 bases lay between the germline ends. The V gene's germline CDR1 is MGHDK and CDR2 SYGVNS. This CDR3 region has 15 residues.

This clonotype has at least ten counts. V gene TRBV28 combines with J gene TRBJ2-1; 9 bases map to TRBD2. The CDR3 is 15 amino acids. Germline CDR1 MDHEN, CDR2 SYDVKM. V lost 3 bases and J lost 9; bases outside the gene matches: 9. Here the CDR3 reads CASSLRAGGQSEQFF. CDR3 nucleotides: TGTGCCAGCAGTTTGCGGGCGGGAGGGCAGAGTGAGCAGTTCTTC.

V is TRBV28 and J is TRBJ2-5; 9 bases agree with TRBD1. Germline V CDR1 and CDR2: MDHEN, SYDVKM. This CDR3 comprises 15 residues. J lost 4 bases, V lost 2 bases, and 5 bases had no gene match. The CDR3 sequence is CASSLDRGIRETQYF. In nucleotides, the CDR3 is TGTGCCAGCAGTTTAGACAGGGGGATTAGAGAGACCCAGTACTTC.

The sample holds many counts of this clonotype. This chain uses TRBV27 with TRBJ1-6; 9 bases map to TRBD1. Trimming at V came to 4 bases and at J to 5 bases, leaving 3 bases not matched to a gene. Looked up from germline, CDR1 is MNHEY and CDR2 is SMNVEV (reference sequence). The CDR3 runs 15 residues. As DNA, the CDR3 is TGTGCCAGCAGTTCCTGGGACAGGGATAATTCACCCCTCCACTTT. Its translation: CASSSWDRDNSPLHF.

The gene calls are TRBV6-1 and TRBJ2-7, with D tentatively TRBD2 (6 bases). Between the trimmed V and J ends, which lost 4 bases and 2 bases, there was a span of 12 bases. CDR1 is MNHNS and CDR2 is SASEGT in the germline V gene. This CDR3 comprises 14 residues. The CDR3 DNA reads as TGTGCCAGCAGTGTGTGGGCGGGACCCTACGAGCAGTACTTC. Its translation: CASSVWAGPYEQYF.

This chain links TRBV14 with TRBJ1-3; no reliable D call. The ends were cut back, 0 bases at V and 1 base at J, with 7 bases in the middle. This CDR3 is 15 amino acids long. Germline lookup yields CDR1 SGHDN and CDR2 FVKESK. The CDR3 nucleotides are TGTGCCAGCAGCCAAGATACGACATCTGGAAACACCATATATTTT. This sequence encodes CASSQDTTSGNTIYF.

This clonotype was recorded many times. The rearrangement links TRBV5-1 to TRBJ2-1; 8 nucleotides align to TRBD2. Germline V CDR1 and CDR2: SGHRS, YFSETQ. J lost 14 bases, V lost 0 bases, and 10 bases had no gene match. The CDR3 spans 14 residues. CDR3 sequence (DNA): TGCGCCAGCAGCTTGGAAGCGGGCGGGAGGACTAAGTTCTTC. Encoded protein: CASSLEAGGRTKFF.

This clonotype has at least ten counts. The chain couples TRBV28 to TRBJ1-2; 7 positions agree with TRBD1. The CDR3 length is 14 residues. V lost 7 bases, J lost 2 bases, and 7 bases stayed unmatched. Germline CDR1 is MDHEN and CDR2 is SYDVKM. CDR3 sequence: CASTKTGINYGYTF. As DNA, the CDR3 is TGTGCCAGCACCAAGACAGGGATCAACTATGGCTACACCTTC.

This clonotype was counted between two and nine times. The CDR3 nucleotides are TGTGCCAGCAGTTACTCAACAGGGGGCAAAGCTTTCTTT. Translating gives CASSYSTGGKAFF. The chain employs TRBV6-6 and TRBJ1-1; 9 bases line up with TRBD1. CDR1 MNHNY and CDR2 SVGAGI come from the germline V gene (reference sequence). This CDR3 has 13 amino acids. J lost 9 bases, V lost 0 bases, and 2 bases had no gene match.

About this clonotype: Compared with germline, one end of the junction differs, possibly owing to a read error. The V gene is TRBV3-1, the J gene TRBJ2-1; 7 nucleotides match TRBD2. The germline V gene has CDR1 LGHDT and CDR2 YNNKEL (reference sequence). The length of the CDR3 is 16 residues. The CDR3 reads CACSLRWGGGGHEQFF. CDR3 DNA: TGTGCCTGCAGCCTAAGATGGGGGGGAGGAGGCCATGAGCAGTTCTTC.

The chain recombines TRBV30 with TRBJ1-4; D uncertain. The length of the CDR3 is 13 residues. V dropped 2 bases and J dropped 2 bases, with 6 bases sitting between them. Per the germline V gene, CDR1 is GTSNPN and CDR2 is SVGIG (reference sequence). In nucleotides, the CDR3 is TGTGCCTGGAGTCCCCCCACTAATGAAAAACTGTTTTTT. Encoded protein: CAWSPPTNEKLFF.

V is TRBV19 and J is TRBJ1-5, with no clear D. CDR1 is LNHDA and CDR2 is SQIVND in the germline V gene (reference sequence). Between the trimmed V and J ends, which lost 4 bases and 0 bases, there was a span of 10 bases. The CDR3 length is 15 residues. The CDR3 protein is CASSTREYSNQPQHF. DNA of the CDR3: TGTGCCAGTAGTACGCGGGAATATAGCAATCAGCCCCAGCATTTT.

This clonotype was detected only a few times. The chain has TRBV7-3 and TRBJ2-1; 7 positions agree with TRBD2. The germline V gene has CDR1 SGHTA and CDR2 FQGTGA. The ends lost 6 bases at V and 8 bases at J; junction bases unmatched: 10. The CDR3 runs to 14 residues. CDR3 amino acids: CASSLSGGMDEQFF. CDR3 in DNA: TGTGCCAGCAGTCTATCGGGAGGAATGGATGAGCAGTTCTTC.

With respect to this clonotype: This may be a read error: a much more frequent sequence differs by one nucleotide. The J gene is TRBJ2-1, the V gene TRBV11-2, with 9 bases that match TRBD2. Germline CDR1 reads SGHAT; CDR2 reads FQNNGV. The CDR3 is made up of 14 amino acids. The CDR3 DNA is TGTGCCAGCAGCTTTAGCGGGGGAGTCAATGAGCAGCTCTTC. Protein sequence: CASSFSGGVNEQLF.

This clonotype has just a few counts. This chain connects TRBV20-1 to TRBJ2-7, with D tentatively TRBD1 (7 bases). V dropped 6 bases and J dropped 0 bases, with 15 bases sitting between them. The CDR3 sequence is 14 residues long. CDR1 DFQATT and CDR2 SNEGSKA come from the germline V gene (reference sequence). Here the CDR3 reads CSAGRGDFSYEQYF. For the CDR3, the DNA is TGCAGTGCCGGCAGGGGGGACTTCTCCTACGAGCAGTACTTC.

The chain joins TRBV5-6 to TRBJ2-1, with D possibly matching TRBD2 (5 bases). Germline CDR1 and CDR2: SGHDT and YYEEEE. The V end was cut by 2 bases, the J end by 10 bases, with 13 bases between. This CDR3 is 13 amino acids long. CDR3 region: CASSFGESGEQFF. Written as DNA, the CDR3 is TGTGCCAGCAGCTTCGGCGAGTCGGGGGAGCAGTTCTTC. The complete variable domain, with remaining parts taken from reference TRBV5-6 and TRBJ2-1, reads DAGVTQSPTHLIKTRGQQVTLRCSPKSGHDTVSWYQQALGQGPQFIFQYYEEEERQRGNFPDRFSGHQFPNYSSELNVNALLLGDSALYLCASSFGESGEQFFGPGTRLTVL.

In this sample, this clonotype turned up many times. The rearrangement uses TRBV28 and TRBJ2-1; tentatively, D is TRBD1 or TRBD2 (5 bases each). Germline V lookup: CDR1 MDHEN, CDR2 SYDVKM. This CDR3 is built from 14 residues. V shed 4 bases and J shed 6 bases, with 13 bases lying between them. CDR3 amino acids: CASSSPGSINEQFF. CDR3 in DNA: TGTGCCAGCAGTTCCCCAGGGAGCATCAATGAGCAGTTCTTC.